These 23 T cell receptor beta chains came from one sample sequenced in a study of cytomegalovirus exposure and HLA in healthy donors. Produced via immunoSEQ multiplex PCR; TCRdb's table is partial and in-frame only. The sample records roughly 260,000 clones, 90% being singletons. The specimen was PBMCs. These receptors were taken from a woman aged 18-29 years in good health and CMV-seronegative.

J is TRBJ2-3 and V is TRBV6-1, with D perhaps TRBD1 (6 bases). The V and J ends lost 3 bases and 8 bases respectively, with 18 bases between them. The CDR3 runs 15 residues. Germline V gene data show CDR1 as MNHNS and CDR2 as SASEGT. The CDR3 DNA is TGTGCCAGCAGTGAGGCTGACTTTAAAGGGGGTACGCAGTATTTT. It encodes CASSEADFKGGTQYF.

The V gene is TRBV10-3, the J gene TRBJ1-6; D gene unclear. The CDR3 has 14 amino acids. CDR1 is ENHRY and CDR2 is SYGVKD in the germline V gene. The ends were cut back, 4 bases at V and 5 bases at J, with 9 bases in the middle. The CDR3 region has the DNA TGTGCCATCAGTGTAAATCCCGATAATTCACCCCTCCACTTT. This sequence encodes CAISVNPDNSPLHF.

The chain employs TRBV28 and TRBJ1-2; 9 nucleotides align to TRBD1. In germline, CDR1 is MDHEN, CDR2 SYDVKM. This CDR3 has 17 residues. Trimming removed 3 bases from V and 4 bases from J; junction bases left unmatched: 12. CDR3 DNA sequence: TGTGCCAGCAGTTTTCCGACAGGGGGGTCCATTTCCTATGGCTACACCTTC. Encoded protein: CASSFPTGGSISYGYTF.

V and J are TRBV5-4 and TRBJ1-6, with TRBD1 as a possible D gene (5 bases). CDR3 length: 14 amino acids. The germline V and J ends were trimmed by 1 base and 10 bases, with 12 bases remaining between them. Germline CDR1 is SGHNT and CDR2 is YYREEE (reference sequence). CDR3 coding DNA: TGTGCCAGCAGCTTGCAGCAGGGTGGCTCACCCCTCCACTTT. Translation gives CASSLQQGGSPLHF.

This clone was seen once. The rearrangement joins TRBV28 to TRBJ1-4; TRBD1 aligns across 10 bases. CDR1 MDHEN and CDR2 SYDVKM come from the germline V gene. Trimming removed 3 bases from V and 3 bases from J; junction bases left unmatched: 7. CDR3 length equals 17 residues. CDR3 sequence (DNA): TGTGCCAGCAGTTTGCGGCCGGGACAGGGGTCTAATGAAAAACTGTTTTTT. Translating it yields CASSLRPGQGSNEKLFF.

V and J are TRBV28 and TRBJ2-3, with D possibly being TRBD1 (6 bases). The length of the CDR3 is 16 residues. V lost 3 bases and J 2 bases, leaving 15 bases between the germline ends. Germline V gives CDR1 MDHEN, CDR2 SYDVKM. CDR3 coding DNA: TGTGCCAGCAGTTTTCTGGGGCAGGGGATCACAGATACGCAGTATTTT. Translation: CASSFLGQGITDTQYF.

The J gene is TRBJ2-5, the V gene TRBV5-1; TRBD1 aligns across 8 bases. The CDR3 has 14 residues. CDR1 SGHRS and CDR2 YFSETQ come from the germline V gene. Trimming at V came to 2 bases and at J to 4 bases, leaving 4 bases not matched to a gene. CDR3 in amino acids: CASSFGQGRETQYF. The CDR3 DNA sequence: TGCGCCAGCAGCTTTGGACAGGGAAGAGAGACCCAGTACTTC.

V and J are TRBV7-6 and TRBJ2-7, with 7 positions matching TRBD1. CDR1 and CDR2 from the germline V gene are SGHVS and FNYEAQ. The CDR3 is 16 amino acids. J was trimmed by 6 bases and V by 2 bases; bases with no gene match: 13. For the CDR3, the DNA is TGTGCCAGCAGCTTAATGTCCGGGACAGACCTTTCCGAGCAGTACTTC. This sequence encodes CASSLMSGTDLSEQYF.

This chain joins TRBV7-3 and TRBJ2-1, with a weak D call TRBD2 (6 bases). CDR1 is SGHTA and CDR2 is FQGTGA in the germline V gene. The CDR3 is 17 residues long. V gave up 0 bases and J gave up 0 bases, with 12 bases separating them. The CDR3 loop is CASSLTGGISSYNEQFF. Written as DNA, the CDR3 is TGTGCCAGCAGCTTAACGGGGGGAATAAGCTCCTACAATGAGCAGTTCTTC.

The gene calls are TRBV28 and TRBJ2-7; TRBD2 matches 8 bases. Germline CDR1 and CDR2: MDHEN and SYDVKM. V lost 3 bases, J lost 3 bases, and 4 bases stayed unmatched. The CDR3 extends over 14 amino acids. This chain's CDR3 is CASSLLAGHYEQYF. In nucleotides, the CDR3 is TGTGCCAGCAGTTTGCTAGCGGGTCACTACGAGCAGTACTTC. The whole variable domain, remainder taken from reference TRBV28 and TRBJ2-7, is DVKVTQSSRYLVKRTGEKVFLECVQDMDHENMFWYRQDPGLGLRLIYFSYDVKMKEKGDIPEGYSVSREKKERFSLILESASTNQTSMYLCASSLLAGHYEQYFGPGTRLTVT.

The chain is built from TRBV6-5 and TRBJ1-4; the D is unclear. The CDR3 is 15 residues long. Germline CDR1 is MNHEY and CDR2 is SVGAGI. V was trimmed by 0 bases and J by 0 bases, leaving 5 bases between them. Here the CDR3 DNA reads TGTGCCAGCAGTTACTCCCGGGCAACTAATGAAAAACTGTTTTTT. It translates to CASSYSRATNEKLFF.

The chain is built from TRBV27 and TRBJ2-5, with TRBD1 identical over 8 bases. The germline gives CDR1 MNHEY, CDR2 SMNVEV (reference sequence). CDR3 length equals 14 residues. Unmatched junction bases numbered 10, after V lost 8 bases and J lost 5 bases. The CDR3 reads CASSGQGFPETQYF. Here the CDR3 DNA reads TGTGCCAGCTCAGGACAGGGTTTTCCCGAGACCCAGTACTTC.

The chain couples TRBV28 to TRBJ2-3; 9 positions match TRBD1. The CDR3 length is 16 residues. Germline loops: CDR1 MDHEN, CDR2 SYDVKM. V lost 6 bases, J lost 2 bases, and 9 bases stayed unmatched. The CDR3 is CASSTGTGGPTDTQYF. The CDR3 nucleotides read TGTGCCAGCAGCACAGGAACAGGGGGCCCCACAGATACGCAGTATTTT. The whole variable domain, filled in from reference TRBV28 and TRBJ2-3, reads DVKVTQSSRYLVKRTGEKVFLECVQDMDHENMFWYRQDPGLGLRLIYFSYDVKMKEKGDIPEGYSVSREKKERFSLILESASTNQTSMYLCASSTGTGGPTDTQYFGPGTRLTVL.

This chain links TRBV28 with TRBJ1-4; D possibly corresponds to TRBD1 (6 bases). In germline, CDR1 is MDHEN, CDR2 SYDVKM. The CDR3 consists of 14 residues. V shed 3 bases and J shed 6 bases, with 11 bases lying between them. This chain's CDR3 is CASSFPPGDEKLFF. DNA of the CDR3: TGTGCCAGCAGTTTCCCACCAGGGGATGAAAAACTGTTTTTT.

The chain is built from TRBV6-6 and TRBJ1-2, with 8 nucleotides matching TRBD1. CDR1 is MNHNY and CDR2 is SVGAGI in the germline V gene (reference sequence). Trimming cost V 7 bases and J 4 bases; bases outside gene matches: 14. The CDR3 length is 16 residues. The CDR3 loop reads CASTPALGQDSYGYTF. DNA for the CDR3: TGTGCCAGCACCCCGGCTCTGGGACAGGATTCCTATGGCTACACCTTC.

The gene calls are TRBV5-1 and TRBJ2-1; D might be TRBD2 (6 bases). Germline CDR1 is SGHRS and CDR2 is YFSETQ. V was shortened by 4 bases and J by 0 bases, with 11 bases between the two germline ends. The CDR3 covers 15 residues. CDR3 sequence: CASSLDGGSYNEQFF. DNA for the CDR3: TGCGCCAGCAGCCTCGACGGGGGCTCCTACAATGAGCAGTTCTTC.

CDR3 DNA: TGCGCCAGCAGCCCCGTTCGGGGGGCGGAGAGAGGAGAGACCCAGTACTTC. Residues: CASSPVRGAERGETQYF. V is TRBV10-1 and J is TRBJ2-5; D is perhaps TRBD2 (7 bases). With 6 bases removed from V and 4 bases from J, the gap between germline ends came to 24 bases. Germline lookup yields CDR1 WNHNN and CDR2 SYGVQD (reference sequence). The CDR3 runs to 17 residues.

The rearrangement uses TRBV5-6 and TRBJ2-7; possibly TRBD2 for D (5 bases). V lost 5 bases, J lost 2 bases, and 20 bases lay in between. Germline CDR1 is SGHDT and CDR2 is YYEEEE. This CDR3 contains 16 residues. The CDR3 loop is CASRHIATGPPYEQYV. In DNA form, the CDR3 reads TGTGCCAGCAGGCATATAGCGACCGGGCCGCCCTACGAGCAGTACGTC.

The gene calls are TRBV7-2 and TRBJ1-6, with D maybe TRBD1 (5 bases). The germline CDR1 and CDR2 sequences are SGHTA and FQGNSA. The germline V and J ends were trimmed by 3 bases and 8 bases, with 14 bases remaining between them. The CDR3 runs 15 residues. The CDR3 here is CASSFDSAPDSPLHF. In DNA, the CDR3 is TGTGCCAGCAGCTTTGACAGTGCCCCGGATTCACCCCTCCACTTT.

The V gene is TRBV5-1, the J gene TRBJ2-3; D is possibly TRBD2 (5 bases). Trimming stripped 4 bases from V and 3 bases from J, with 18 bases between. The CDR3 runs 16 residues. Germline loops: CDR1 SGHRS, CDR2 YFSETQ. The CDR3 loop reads CASSPAGRGRTDTQYF. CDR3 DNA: TGCGCCAGCAGCCCCGCGGGCCGGGGTAGAACAGATACGCAGTATTTT.

The CDR3 DNA reads TGTGCCAGCAGTGAACCCCCCGACAGTCGCAATCAGCCCCAGCATTTT. Amino acids: CASSEPPDSRNQPQHF. The gene calls are TRBV6-1 and TRBJ1-5; D might be TRBD1 (5 bases). CDR3 length: 16 residues. Trimming stripped 2 bases from V and 2 bases from J, with 13 bases between. CDR1 MNHNS and CDR2 SASEGT come from the germline V gene.

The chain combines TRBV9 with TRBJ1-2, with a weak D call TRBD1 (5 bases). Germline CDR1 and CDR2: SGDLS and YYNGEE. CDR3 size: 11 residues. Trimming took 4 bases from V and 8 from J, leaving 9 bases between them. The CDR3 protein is CASSKGRGYTF. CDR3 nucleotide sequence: TGTGCCAGCAGCAAGGGGCGAGGCTACACCTTC.

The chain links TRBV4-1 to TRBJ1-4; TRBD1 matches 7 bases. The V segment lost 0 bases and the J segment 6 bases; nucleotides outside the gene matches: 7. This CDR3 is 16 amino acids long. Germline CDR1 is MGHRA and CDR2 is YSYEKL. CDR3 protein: CASSQEPGQLYEKLFF. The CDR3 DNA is TGCGCCAGCAGCCAAGAACCGGGACAGTTATATGAAAAACTGTTTTTT.